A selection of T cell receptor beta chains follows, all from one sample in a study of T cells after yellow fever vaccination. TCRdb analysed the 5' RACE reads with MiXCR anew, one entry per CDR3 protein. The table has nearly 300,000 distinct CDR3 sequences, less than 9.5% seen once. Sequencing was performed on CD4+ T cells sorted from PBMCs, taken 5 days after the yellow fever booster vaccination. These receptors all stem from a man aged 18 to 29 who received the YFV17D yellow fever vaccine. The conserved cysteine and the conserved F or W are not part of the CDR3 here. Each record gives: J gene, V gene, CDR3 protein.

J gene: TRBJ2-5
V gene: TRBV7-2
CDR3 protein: ASSLGDRGLLETQY

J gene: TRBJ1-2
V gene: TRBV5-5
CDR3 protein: ASSLSVDGSGYT

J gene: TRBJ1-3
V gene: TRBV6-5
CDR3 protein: ASSRYPDPTDRNTIY

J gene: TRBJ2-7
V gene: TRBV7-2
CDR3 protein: ASSSQLGGYEQY

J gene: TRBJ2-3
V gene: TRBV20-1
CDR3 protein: SAGSPGSTDTQY

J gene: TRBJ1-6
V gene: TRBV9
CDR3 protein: ASSVARAKNSPLH

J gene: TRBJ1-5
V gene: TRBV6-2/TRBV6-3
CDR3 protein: ASKTGGWGNQPQH

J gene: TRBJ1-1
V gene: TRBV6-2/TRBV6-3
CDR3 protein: ASRDLGQKLTEAF

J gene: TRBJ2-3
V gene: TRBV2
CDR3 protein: ASKAGDDTQY

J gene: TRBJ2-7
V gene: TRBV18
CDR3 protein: ASSPSHEQY

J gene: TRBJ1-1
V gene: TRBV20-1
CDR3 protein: SARSQMNTEAF

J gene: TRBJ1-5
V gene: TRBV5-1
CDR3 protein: ASSELGQGLGQPQH

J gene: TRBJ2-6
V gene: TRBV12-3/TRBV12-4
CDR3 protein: ASSGQGAGANVLT

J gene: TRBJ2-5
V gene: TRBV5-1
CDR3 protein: ASSSDSRWETQY

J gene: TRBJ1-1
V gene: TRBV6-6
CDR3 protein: ASSYGNRGRENTEAF

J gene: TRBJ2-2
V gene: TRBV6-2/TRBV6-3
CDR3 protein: ASRWDPGLAGHDTGELF

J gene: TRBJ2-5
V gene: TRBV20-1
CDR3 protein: SAPTTSYFGETQY

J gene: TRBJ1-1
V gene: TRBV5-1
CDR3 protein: ASRGGAATEAF

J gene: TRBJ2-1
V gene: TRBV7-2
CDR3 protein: ASSLVAGVWNEQF

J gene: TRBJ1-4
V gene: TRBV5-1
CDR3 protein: ASSLSGATNEKLF

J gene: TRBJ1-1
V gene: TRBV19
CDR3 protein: ASFTGSWNTEAF

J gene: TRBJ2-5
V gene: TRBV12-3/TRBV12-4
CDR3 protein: ASSLGLAGAWETQY

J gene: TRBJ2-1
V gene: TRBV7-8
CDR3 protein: AWRGGRGGNEQF

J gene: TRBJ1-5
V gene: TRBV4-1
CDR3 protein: ASSQGNRPQH

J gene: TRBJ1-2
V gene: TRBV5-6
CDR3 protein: ASSFDSQGGYT

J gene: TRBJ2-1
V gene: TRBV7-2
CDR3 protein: ASSLVRGLAGYNEQF

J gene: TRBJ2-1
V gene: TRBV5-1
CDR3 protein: ASSLGTSGGPNEQF

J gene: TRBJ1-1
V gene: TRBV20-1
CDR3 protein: SARDLFHNLNTEAF

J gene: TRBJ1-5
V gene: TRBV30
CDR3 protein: AWSGQGEQPQH

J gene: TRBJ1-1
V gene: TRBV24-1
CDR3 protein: ATRGAGGTEAF

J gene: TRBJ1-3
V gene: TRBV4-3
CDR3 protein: ASSPWDRGNTIY

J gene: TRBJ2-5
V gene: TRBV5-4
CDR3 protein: ASSLRDREYQETQY

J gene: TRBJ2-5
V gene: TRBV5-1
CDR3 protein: ASMFSSQGETQY

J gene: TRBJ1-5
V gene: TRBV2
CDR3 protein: ASYSERGQPQH

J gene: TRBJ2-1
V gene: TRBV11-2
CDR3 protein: ASSLDLAAGSYNEQF

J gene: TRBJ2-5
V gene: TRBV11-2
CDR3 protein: ASSSGPIGETQY

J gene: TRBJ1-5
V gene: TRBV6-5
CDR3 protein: ASSLRGVGNQPQH

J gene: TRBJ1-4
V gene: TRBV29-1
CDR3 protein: SVQDTGEGDEKLF

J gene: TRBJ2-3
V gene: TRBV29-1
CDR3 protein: SVWQYLGGHDTQY

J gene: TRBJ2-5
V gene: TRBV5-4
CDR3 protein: ASSPVGEKQETQY

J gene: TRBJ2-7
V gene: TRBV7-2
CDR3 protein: ASSLARESYEQY

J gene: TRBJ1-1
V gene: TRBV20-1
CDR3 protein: SASSGPLLGTEAF

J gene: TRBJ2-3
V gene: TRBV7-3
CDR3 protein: ASSLYYTDTQY

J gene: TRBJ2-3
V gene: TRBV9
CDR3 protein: ASSPALGLATGDTQY

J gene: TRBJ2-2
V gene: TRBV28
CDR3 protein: ASSSLGAGELF

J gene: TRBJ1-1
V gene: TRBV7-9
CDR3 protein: ASPPAGGQIF

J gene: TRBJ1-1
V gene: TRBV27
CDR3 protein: ASSKRTGTGKSNTEAF

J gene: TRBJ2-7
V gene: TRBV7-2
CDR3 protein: ASSLWGAYEQY

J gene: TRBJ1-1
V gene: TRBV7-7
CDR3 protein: ATQPTDSFTEAF

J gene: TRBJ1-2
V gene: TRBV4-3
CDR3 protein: ASSQRVHYGYT

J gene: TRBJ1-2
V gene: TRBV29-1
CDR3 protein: SVVGAPPAYGYT

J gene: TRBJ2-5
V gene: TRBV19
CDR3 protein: ASSITTGPQETQY

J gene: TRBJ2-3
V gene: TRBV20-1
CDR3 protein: SAYPTNRGFSDTQY

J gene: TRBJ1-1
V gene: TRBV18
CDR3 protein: ASSLYDTEAF

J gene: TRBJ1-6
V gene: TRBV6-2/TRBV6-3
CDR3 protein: ASRPFSYNSPLH

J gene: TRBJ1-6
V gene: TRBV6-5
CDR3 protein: ASSYSKGGRGDSPLH

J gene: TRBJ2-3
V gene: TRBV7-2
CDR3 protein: ASSRGGVAGTDTQY

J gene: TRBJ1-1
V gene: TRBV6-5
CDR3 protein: ASSPGEGGTEAF

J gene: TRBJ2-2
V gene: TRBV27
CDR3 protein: ATRRLSGYSGELF

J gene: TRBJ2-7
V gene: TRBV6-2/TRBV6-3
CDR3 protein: ASSYSPGRGTHEQY